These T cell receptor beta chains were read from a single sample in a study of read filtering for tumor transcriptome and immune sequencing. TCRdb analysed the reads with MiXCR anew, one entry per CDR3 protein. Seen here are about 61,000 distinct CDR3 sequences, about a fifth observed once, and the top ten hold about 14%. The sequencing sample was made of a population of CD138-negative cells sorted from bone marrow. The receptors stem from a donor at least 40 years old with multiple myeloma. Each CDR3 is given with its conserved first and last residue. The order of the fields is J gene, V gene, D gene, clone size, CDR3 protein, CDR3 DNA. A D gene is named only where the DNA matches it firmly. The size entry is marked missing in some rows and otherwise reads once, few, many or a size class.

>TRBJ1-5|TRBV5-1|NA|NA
CASSPVVGGPYQPQHF
TGCGCCAGCAGCCCGGTAGTCGGGGGTCCGTATCAGCCCCAGCATTTT
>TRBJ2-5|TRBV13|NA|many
CASSGRDTGQETQYF
TGTGCCAGCAGTGGGCGGGACACCGGACAAGAGACCCAGTACTTC
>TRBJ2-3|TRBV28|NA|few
CASSSLRIWGQYF
TGTGCCAGCAGTTCCCTACGAATCTGGGGGCAGTATTTT
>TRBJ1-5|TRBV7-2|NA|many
CASSDYPGSRQPQHF
TGTGCCAGCAGCGACTACCCAGGGAGTCGACAGCCCCAGCATTTT
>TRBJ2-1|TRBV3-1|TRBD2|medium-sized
CASLNSGRSYNEQFF
TGTGCCAGCCTAAATAGCGGGAGATCCTACAATGAGCAGTTCTTC
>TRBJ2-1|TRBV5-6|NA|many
CASSPPGVNEQFF
TGTGCCAGCAGCCCCCCGGGAGTGAATGAGCAGTTCTTC
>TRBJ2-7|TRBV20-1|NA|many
CSARFTRSYEQYF
TGCAGTGCTAGATTTACGCGGTCCTACGAGCAGTACTTC
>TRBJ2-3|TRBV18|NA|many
CASSPDNTDTQYF
TGTGCCAGCTCACCCGACAACACAGATACGCAGTATTTT
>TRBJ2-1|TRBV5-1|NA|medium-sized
CASSSRVREQFF
TGCGCCAGCAGCTCCAGGGTGCGCGAGCAGTTCTTC
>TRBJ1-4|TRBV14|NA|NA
CASSQNLGDSEKLFF
TGTGCCAGCAGCCAAAACCTGGGAGATAGCGAAAAACTGTTTTTT
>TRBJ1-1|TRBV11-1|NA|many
CASSIDQGHLEAFF
TGTGCCAGCAGCATCGATCAGGGGCATTTGGAAGCTTTCTTT
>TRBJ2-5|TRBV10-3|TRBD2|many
CATTGTSGKETQYF
TGTGCCACCACAGGGACTAGCGGGAAAGAGACCCAGTACTTC
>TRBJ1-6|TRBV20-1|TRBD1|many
CSARGGTANNSPLHF
TGCAGTGCTAGAGGGGGGACAGCCAATAATTCACCCCTCCACTTT